A selection of T cell receptor beta chains follows, all from one sample in a study of Graves' ophthalmopathy and Graves' hyperthyroidism. TCRdb reprocessed the multiplex PCR reads via MiXCR and lists one record per CDR3 protein. This table has some 160,000 distinct CDR3 sequences, roughly two fifths appearing once. The sample was peripheral blood. The receptors come from a man aged 30 to 45 with Graves' ophthalmopathy. The CDR3 runs from the conserved cysteine through the conserved F or W. Fields, in order: V gene, D gene, J gene, clone size, CDR3 length, CDR3 protein, CDR3 DNA. The D gene is left open where the match is weak. The listing skips clone size in some rows; elsewhere it reads once, few, many or a size class.

V: TRBV3-1; D: .; J: TRBJ2-2; size: many; length: 16; CDR3: CASSQSKLAATGELFF; DNA: TGTGCCAGCAGCCAAAGTAAGCTAGCCGCCACCGGGGAGCTGTTTTTT
V: TRBV24-1; D: .; J: TRBJ1-3; size: .; length: 15; CDR3: CATTLPTETGNTIYF; DNA: TGTGCCACCACCCTACCGACAGAAACTGGAAACACCATATATTTT
V: TRBV7-9; D: TRBD1; J: TRBJ1-1; size: many; length: 15; CDR3: CASSGRTGGGTEAFF; DNA: TGTGCCAGCAGCGGGCGGACAGGGGGGGGCACTGAAGCTTTCTTT
V: TRBV24-1; D: .; J: TRBJ1-5; size: .; length: 16; CDR3: CATSDLKRTINQPQHF; DNA: TGTGCCACCAGTGATTTGAAGCGCACCATCAATCAGCCCCAGCATTTT
V: TRBV10-3; D: .; J: TRBJ1-2; size: .; length: 15; CDR3: CAISEQGSSNYGYTF; DNA: TGTGCCATCAGTGAGCAGGGCAGCTCTAACTATGGCTACACCTTC
V: TRBV11-2; D: .; J: TRBJ2-7; size: many; length: 15; CDR3: CASSLEGRTPYEQYF; DNA: TGTGCCAGCAGCTTAGAGGGGCGTACCCCCTACGAGCAGTACTTC
V: TRBV6-2/TRBV6-3; D: .; J: TRBJ2-7; size: few; length: 15; CDR3: CASSYLQGRSSEQYF; DNA: TGTGCCAGCAGTTACTTACAGGGCAGATCGTCCGAGCAGTACTTC
V: TRBV6-2/TRBV6-3; D: .; J: TRBJ1-1; size: .; length: 14; CDR3: CASSSDPQGTEAFF; DNA: TGTGCCAGCAGCTCCGACCCCCAGGGGACTGAAGCTTTCTTT
V: TRBV6-2/TRBV6-3; D: .; J: TRBJ2-5; size: .; length: 18; CDR3: CASSYSYLPRDVQETQYF; DNA: TGTGCCAGCAGTTACTCTTACCTCCCCAGGGACGTCCAAGAGACCCAGTACTTC
V: TRBV28; D: .; J: TRBJ2-7; size: .; length: 12; CDR3: CASTVLAGEQYF; DNA: TGTGCCAGCACGGTTCTGGCCGGCGAGCAGTACTTC
V: TRBV4-3; D: TRBD2; J: TRBJ2-5; size: few; length: 17; CDR3: CASSQGAGERPQETQYF; DNA: TGCGCCAGCAGCCAAGGGGCGGGGGAGCGACCACAAGAGACCCAGTACTTC
V: TRBV28; D: .; J: TRBJ1-1; size: many; length: 16; CDR3: CASSPPRRGASTEAFF; DNA: TGTGCCAGCAGCCCCCCGCGGCGGGGTGCGAGCACTGAAGCTTTCTTT
V: TRBV15; D: .; J: TRBJ2-7; size: many; length: 16; CDR3: CATSRGVQGPLREQYF; DNA: TGTGCCACCAGCAGAGGGGTACAGGGACCGTTAAGAGAGCAGTACTTC
V: TRBV11-2; D: .; J: TRBJ2-2; size: .; length: 14; CDR3: CASSEAQGTGELFF; DNA: TGTGCCAGCAGCGAAGCTCAGGGTACCGGGGAGCTGTTTTTT
V: TRBV27; D: TRBD2; J: TRBJ2-7; size: many; length: 15; CDR3: CASSPLAGGSYEQYF; DNA: TGTGCCAGCAGTCCCCTAGCGGGAGGGTCCTACGAGCAGTACTTC
V: TRBV11-2; D: .; J: TRBJ2-7; size: many; length: 15; CDR3: CASSQGATSSYEQYF; DNA: TGTGCCAGCAGCCAAGGGGCTACGAGCTCCTACGAGCAGTACTTC
V: TRBV11-2; D: .; J: TRBJ2-7; size: .; length: 16; CDR3: CASRPIPGILSYEQYF; DNA: TGTGCCAGCAGACCCATTCCAGGGATCTTATCCTACGAGCAGTACTTC
V: TRBV29-1; D: .; J: TRBJ1-2; size: many; length: 12; CDR3: CSVSSRNYGYTF; DNA: TGCAGCGTTTCGTCCCGAAACTATGGCTACACCTTC
V: TRBV6-2/TRBV6-3; D: .; J: TRBJ1-1; size: many; length: 13; CDR3: CASSYSTIPEAFF; DNA: TGTGCCAGCAGTTACTCGACCATCCCGGAGGCTTTCTTT
V: TRBV7-2; D: .; J: TRBJ2-7; size: many; length: 13; CDR3: CASSSSLTYEQYF; DNA: TGTGCCAGCAGCTCATCCCTTACCTACGAGCAGTACTTC
V: TRBV7-3; D: TRBD1; J: TRBJ2-7; size: many; length: 13; CDR3: CASSTRQGAEQYF; DNA: TGTGCCAGCAGCACCAGACAGGGGGCAGAGCAGTACTTC
V: TRBV6-2/TRBV6-3; D: TRBD1; J: TRBJ1-1; size: many; length: 14; CDR3: CASSRSGQGTEAFF; DNA: TGTGCCAGCAGTCGATCGGGACAGGGCACTGAAGCTTTCTTT
V: TRBV6-2/TRBV6-3; D: .; J: TRBJ1-5; size: many; length: 15; CDR3: CASSPTGTSNQPQHF; DNA: TGTGCCAGCAGTCCCACCGGGACAAGCAATCAGCCCCAGCATTTT
V: TRBV6-2/TRBV6-3; D: .; J: TRBJ2-7; size: many; length: 16; CDR3: CASSHPEGSSSYEQYF; DNA: TGTGCCAGCAGCCACCCTGAGGGCAGTAGCTCCTACGAGCAGTACTTC
V: TRBV30; D: .; J: TRBJ2-5; size: many; length: 11; CDR3: CAWGAGFAQYF; DNA: TGTGCCTGGGGGGCGGGGTTCGCCCAGTACTTC
V: TRBV15; D: TRBD1; J: TRBJ1-3; size: .; length: 16; CDR3: CATSRDRQGAGNTIYF; DNA: TGTGCCACCAGCAGAGATCGCCAGGGGGCTGGAAACACCATATATTTT
V: TRBV6-4; D: .; J: TRBJ1-1; size: .; length: 11; CDR3: CASSSRGLAFF; DNA: TGTGCCAGCAGCTCAAGAGGGTTGGCTTTCTTT
V: TRBV6-2/TRBV6-3; D: TRBD1; J: TRBJ1-5; size: many; length: 15; CDR3: CASSTGAITNQPQHF; DNA: TGTGCCAGCAGTACAGGGGCGATAACGAATCAGCCCCAGCATTTT
V: TRBV6-1; D: .; J: TRBJ1-1; size: many; length: 14; CDR3: CASSEYVGPTEAFF; DNA: TGTGCCAGCAGTGAATACGTCGGACCCACTGAAGCTTTCTTT
V: TRBV29-1; D: .; J: TRBJ1-1; size: many; length: 13; CDR3: CSVGGRANTEAFF; DNA: TGCAGCGTTGGAGGCAGGGCGAACACTGAAGCTTTCTTT
V: TRBV2; D: .; J: TRBJ1-1; size: .; length: 12; CDR3: CASPRVNTEAFF; DNA: TGTGCCAGTCCCAGGGTTAACACTGAAGCTTTCTTT
V: TRBV7-2; D: .; J: TRBJ2-6; size: few; length: 15; CDR3: CASSRSGSGANVLTF; DNA: TGTGCCAGCAGTCGATCGGGCTCTGGGGCCAACGTCCTGACTTTC
V: TRBV12-3/TRBV12-4; D: .; J: TRBJ2-7; size: .; length: 16; CDR3: CASSGDSGAGSYEQYF; DNA: TGTGCCAGCAGTGGGGACTCCGGGGCAGGCTCCTACGAGCAGTACTTC
V: TRBV6-1; D: .; J: TRBJ1-2; size: .; length: 13; CDR3: CASGKGRLDGYTF; DNA: TGTGCCAGCGGAAAAGGGAGGTTGGATGGCTACACCTTC
V: TRBV7-9; D: TRBD1; J: TRBJ2-7; size: .; length: 13; CDR3: CASSSQGAREQYF; DNA: TGTGCCAGCAGCTCCCAGGGGGCGCGGGAGCAGTACTTC
V: TRBV30; D: .; J: TRBJ1-6; size: many; length: 11; CDR3: CACGQNSPLHF; DNA: TGTGCCTGCGGGCAGAATTCACCCCTCCACTTT
V: TRBV4-1; D: .; J: TRBJ1-1; size: once; length: 12; CDR3: CASSGATTEAFF; DNA: TGCGCCAGCTCCGGGGCGACCACTGAAGCTTTCTTT
V: TRBV27; D: .; J: TRBJ2-7; size: many; length: 17; CDR3: CASSFNSVAGTEAEQYF; DNA: TGTGCCAGCAGTTTCAACTCGGTGGCAGGGACTGAAGCCGAGCAGTACTTC
V: TRBV6-2/TRBV6-3; D: .; J: TRBJ1-5; size: many; length: 15; CDR3: CASSYSNRNNQPQHF; DNA: TGTGCCAGCAGTTACTCGAACAGAAACAATCAGCCCCAGCATTTT
V: TRBV2; D: TRBD1; J: TRBJ1-2; size: many; length: 14; CDR3: CASRLTGADYGYAF; DNA: TGTGCCAGCAGATTGACAGGGGCCGACTATGGCTACGCCTTC
V: TRBV27; D: .; J: TRBJ1-2; size: many; length: 15; CDR3: CASSSEPVGYYGYTF; DNA: TGTGCCAGCAGTTCGGAACCGGTGGGTTACTATGGCTACACCTTC
V: TRBV30; D: .; J: TRBJ1-5; size: many; length: 13; CDR3: CAWGKEGNQPQHF; DNA: TGTGCCTGGGGGAAGGAGGGGAATCAGCCCCAGCATTTT
V: TRBV27; D: .; J: TRBJ2-7; size: many; length: 13; CDR3: CASSFGSTGEQYF; DNA: TGTGCCAGCAGTTTCGGGTCGACGGGGGAGCAGTACTTC